This T cell receptor (beta chain) was sequenced in a study of cytomegalovirus exposure and HLA in healthy donors. About this clone: What it recognizes is unknown.

It was with 60 Vbeta and 13 Jbeta primers that the PCR ran. Measured with immunoSEQ multiplex PCR; TCRdb has only the in-frame clones, and not every one. The sample holds approximately 190,000 clones, 80% to 85% seen once. V was trimmed by 4 bases and J by 4 bases, leaving 17 bases between them. CDR1 is ENHRY and CDR2 is SYGVKD in the germline V gene. The CDR3 covers 16 residues. Study-wide points: Rare sequences made up most TCRs, while some public TCRs were found in many donors. In a later analysis, TCR beta V- and J-gene trimming was associated with a missense DCLRE1C variant.

The chain uses TRBV10-3 and TRBJ1-5; possibly TRBD1 for D (6 bases). The TCR comes from a man aged 35 to 55 in good health and CMV-seropositive. The material sequenced was PBMCs. CDR3 sequence reads: CAISAGGRLSNQPQHF. CDR3 DNA: TGTGCCATCAGTGCGGGGGGGCGCTTAAGTAATCAGCCCCAGCATTTT.